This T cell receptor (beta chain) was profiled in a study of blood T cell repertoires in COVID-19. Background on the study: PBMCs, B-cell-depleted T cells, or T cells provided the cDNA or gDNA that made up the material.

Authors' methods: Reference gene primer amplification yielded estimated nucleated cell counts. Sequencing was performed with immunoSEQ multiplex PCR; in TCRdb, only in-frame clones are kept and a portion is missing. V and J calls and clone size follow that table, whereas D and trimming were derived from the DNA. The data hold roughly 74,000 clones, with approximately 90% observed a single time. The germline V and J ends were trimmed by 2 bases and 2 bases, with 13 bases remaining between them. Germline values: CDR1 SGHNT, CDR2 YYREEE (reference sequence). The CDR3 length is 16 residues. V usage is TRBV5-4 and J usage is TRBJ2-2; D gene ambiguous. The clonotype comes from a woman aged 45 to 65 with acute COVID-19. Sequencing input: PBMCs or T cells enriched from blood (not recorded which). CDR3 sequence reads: CASSLSTYLNTGELFF. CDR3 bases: TGTGCCAGCAGCTTATCAACTTACTTAAACACCGGGGAGCTGTTTTTT.